This TCR beta chain was sequenced in a study of T cells in Graves' hyperthyroidism and ophthalmopathy. On the study more broadly: Before treatment of any kind, peripheral blood was taken at initial diagnosis.

This clonotype was picked up a small number of times. This CDR3 is 15 amino acids long. CDR1 SEHNR and CDR2 FQNEAQ come from the germline V gene (reference sequence). The V end lost 4 bases, the J end lost 5 bases, and 18 bases lay between the germline ends. The CDR3 regions of TCR beta were amplified from RNA transcripts. The HTBI primer set was used in a first-round RT-PCR of the TCR CDR3. TCRdb reprocessed the multiplex PCR reads via MiXCR and lists one record per CDR3 protein. The sample shows around 300,000 distinct CDR3 sequences, 13% of them seen only once. The specimen sequenced was blood. The clonotype was recovered from a woman aged 25 to 45 with Graves' hyperthyroidism that later progressed to Graves' ophthalmopathy. This chain links TRBV7-9 with TRBJ2-7, with D possibly TRBD1 on 6 matching bases. CDR3 sequence reads: CASSWAVTGIHEQYF. The CDR3 DNA is TGTGCCAGCAGCTGGGCTGTGACAGGCATCCACGAGCAGTACTTC.